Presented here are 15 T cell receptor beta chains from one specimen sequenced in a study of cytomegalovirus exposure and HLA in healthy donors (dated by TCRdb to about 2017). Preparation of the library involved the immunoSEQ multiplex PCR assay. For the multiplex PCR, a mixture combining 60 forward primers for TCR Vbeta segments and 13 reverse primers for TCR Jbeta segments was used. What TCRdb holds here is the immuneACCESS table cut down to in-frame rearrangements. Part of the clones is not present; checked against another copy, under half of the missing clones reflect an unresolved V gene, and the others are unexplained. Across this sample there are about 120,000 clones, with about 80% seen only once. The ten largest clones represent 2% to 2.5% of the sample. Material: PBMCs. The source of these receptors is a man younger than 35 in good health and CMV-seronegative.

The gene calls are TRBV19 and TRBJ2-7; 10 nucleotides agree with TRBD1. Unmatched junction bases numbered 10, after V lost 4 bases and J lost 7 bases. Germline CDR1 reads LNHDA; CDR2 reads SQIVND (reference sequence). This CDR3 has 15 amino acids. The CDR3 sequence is CASSKPGQGRREQYF. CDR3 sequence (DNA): TGTGCCAGTAGTAAACCGGGACAGGGGAGGAGGGAGCAGTACTTC.

As DNA, the CDR3 is TGTGCCAGCAGTTCGGACAGGAGGGGGACTGAAGCTTTCTTT. It translates to CASSSDRRGTEAFF. The V gene is TRBV5-4, the J gene TRBJ1-1; TRBD1 agrees at 7 bases. The CDR3 totals 14 residues. Unmatched junction bases numbered 9, after V lost 5 bases and J lost 5 bases. Germline V gene sequence: CDR1 SGHNT, CDR2 YYREEE (reference sequence). The entire variable domain, with the rest obtained from reference TRBV5-4 and TRBJ1-1, is as follows: ETGVTQSPTHLIKTRGQQVTLRCSSQSGHNTVSWYQQALGQGPQFIFQYYREEENGRGNFPPRFSGLQFPNYSSELNVNALELDDSALYLCASSSDRRGTEAFFGQGTRLTVV.

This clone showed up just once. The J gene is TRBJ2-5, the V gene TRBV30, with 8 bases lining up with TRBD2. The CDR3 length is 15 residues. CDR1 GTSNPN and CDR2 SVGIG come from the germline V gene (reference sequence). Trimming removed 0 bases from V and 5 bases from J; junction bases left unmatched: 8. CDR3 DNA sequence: TGTGCCTGGAGTGTGAGCGGGAGAGGCTTCGAGACCCAGTACTTC. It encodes CAWSVSGRGFETQYF.

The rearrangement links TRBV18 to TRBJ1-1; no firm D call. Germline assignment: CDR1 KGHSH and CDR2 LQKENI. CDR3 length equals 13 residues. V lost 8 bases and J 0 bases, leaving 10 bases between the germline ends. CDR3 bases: TGTGCCAGCCTGCTGCGGCTGAACACTGAAGCTTTCTTT. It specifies CASLLRLNTEAFF.

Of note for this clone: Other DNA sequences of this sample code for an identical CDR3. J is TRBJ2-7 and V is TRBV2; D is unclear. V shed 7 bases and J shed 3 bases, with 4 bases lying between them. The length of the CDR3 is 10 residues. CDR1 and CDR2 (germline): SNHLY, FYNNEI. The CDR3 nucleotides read TGTGCCAGCAATAGCTACGAGCAGTACGTC. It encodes CASNSYEQYV.

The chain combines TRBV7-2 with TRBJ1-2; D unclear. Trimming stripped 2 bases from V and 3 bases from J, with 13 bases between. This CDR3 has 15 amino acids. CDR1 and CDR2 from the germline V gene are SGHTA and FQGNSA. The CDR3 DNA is TGTGCCAGCAGCTTACCTGGATCCGGGGACTATGGCTACACCTTC. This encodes CASSLPGSGDYGYTF.

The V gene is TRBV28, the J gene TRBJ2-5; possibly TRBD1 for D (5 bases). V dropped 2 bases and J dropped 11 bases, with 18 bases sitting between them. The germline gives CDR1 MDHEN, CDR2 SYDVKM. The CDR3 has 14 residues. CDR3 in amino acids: CASSLPTVRVGQYF. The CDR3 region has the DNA TGTGCCAGCAGTTTACCAACAGTCAGGGTCGGGCAGTACTTC.

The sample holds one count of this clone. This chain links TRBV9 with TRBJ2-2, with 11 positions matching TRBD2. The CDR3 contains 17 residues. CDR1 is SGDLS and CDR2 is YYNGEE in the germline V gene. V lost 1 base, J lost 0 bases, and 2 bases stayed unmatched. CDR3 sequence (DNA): TGTGCCAGCAGCGTACTAGCGGGAGGAACGAACACCGGGGAGCTGTTTTTT. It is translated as CASSVLAGGTNTGELFF.

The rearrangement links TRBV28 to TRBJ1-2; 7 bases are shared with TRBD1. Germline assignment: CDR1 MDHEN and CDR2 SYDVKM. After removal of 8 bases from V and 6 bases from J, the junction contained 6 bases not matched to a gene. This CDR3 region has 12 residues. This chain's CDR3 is CASGEQGDGYTF. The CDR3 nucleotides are TGTGCCAGCGGAGAGCAGGGGGATGGCTACACCTTC.

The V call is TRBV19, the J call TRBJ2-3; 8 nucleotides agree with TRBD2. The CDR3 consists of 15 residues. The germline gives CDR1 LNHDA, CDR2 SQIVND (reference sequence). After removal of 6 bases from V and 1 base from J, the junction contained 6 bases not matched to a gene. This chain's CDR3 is CASRALAGRTDTQYF. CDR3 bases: TGTGCCAGTAGAGCTCTAGCGGGTCGCACAGATACGCAGTATTTT.

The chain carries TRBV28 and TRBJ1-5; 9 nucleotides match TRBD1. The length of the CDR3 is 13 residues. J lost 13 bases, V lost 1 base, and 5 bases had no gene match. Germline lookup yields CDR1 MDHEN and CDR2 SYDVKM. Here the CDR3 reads CASSLYLTGGQHF. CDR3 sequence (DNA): TGTGCCAGCAGTTTATACCTGACAGGGGGTCAGCATTTT.

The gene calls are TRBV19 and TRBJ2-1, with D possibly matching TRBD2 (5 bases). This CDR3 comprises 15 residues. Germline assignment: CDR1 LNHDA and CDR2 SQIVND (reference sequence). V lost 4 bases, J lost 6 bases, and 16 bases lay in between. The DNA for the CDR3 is TGTGCCAGTAGTAGAGAAACGGGGAGATCCAATGAGCAGTTCTTC. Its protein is CASSRETGRSNEQFF.

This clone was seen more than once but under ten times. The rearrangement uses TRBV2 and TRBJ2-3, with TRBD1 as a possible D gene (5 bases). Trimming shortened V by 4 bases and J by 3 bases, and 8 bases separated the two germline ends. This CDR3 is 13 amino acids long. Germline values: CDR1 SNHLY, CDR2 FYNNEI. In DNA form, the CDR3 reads TGTGCCAGCAGTGGCAGGGCTACAGATACGCAGTATTTT. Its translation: CASSGRATDTQYF.

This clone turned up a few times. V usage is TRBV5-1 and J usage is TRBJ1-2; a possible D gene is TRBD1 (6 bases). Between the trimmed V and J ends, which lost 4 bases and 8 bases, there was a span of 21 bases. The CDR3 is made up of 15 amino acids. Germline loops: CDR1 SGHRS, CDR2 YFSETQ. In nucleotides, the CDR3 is TGCGCCAGCAGCCGTTGGCCTAACCCAGGGGACGGCTACACCTTC. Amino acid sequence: CASSRWPNPGDGYTF.

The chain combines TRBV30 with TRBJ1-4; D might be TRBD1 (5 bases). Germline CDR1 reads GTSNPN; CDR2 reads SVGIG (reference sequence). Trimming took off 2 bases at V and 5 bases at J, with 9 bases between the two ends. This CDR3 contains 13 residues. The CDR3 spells CAWSRGVNEKLFF. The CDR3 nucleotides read TGTGCCTGGAGTCGGGGGGTAAATGAAAAACTGTTTTTT.